A single sample gave rise to the 5 T cell receptor beta chains below, sequenced in a study. One entry per CDR3 protein, called by TCRdb with MiXCR from the 5' RACE reads. The sample lists 53,000 or so distinct CDR3 sequences; roughly 22% were seen once. The sample consisted of tumor-infiltrating naive CD4+ T cells sorted from the breast tumor. Described subset: naive CD4+ T cells, CD4+CD45RA+CD25-. The receptors originated from a female donor with breast cancer.

The chain links TRBV7-8 to TRBJ2-6; D gene ambiguous. Looked up from germline, CDR1 is SGHVS and CDR2 is FQNEAQ. The CDR3 is 17 amino acids. The V end was cut by 0 bases, the J end by 4 bases, with 13 bases between. The CDR3 region is CASSLARGVGGANVLTF. The CDR3 DNA reads as TGTGCCAGCAGCTTAGCGCGAGGAGTGGGGGGGGCCAACGTCCTGACTTTC.

Notes on this clonotype: No conserved phenylalanine or tryptophan ends this CDR3, so it is likely a read error. The chain is built from TRBV6-5 and TRBJ1-2, with TRBD1 as a possible D gene (5 bases). V gave up 2 bases and J gave up 3 bases, with 7 bases separating them. The V gene's germline CDR1 is MNHEY and CDR2 SVGAGI. The CDR3 runs to 13 residues. Written as DNA, the CDR3 is TGTGCCAGCAGTTACGGCAGGGACTATGGCTACACCTCC. This gives the protein CASSYGRDYGYTS.

This clonotype has a handful of counts. The rearrangement uses TRBV7-2 and TRBJ1-1; D ambiguous. Germline loops: CDR1 SGHTA, CDR2 FQGNSA. This CDR3 is 14 amino acids long. Trimming pared 1 base from V and 5 bases from J, leaving 11 bases between. CDR3 loop: CASSLVWGGTEAFF. The CDR3, as DNA: TGTGCCAGCAGCTTAGTATGGGGTGGGACTGAAGCTTTCTTT.

Comment on this clonotype: Sequence at one end of the junction differs from germline and may be a read error. The chain links TRBV6-6 to TRBJ1-1; TRBD1 aligns across 9 bases. Germline lookup yields CDR1 MNHNY and CDR2 SVGAGI (reference sequence). The CDR3 consists of 15 residues. The CDR3 reads CASSKPDRGNTEAYF. For the CDR3, the DNA is TGTGCCAGCAGCAAACCAGACAGGGGGAACACTGAAGCTTACTTT.

The gene calls are TRBV9 and TRBJ1-2; D unresolved. CDR3 size: 12 residues. Per the germline V gene, CDR1 is SGDLS and CDR2 is YYNGEE. V gave up 4 bases and J gave up 8 bases, with 12 bases separating them. The CDR3 DNA follows: TGTGCCAGCAGCCGGGCAGGACGAGGCTACACCTTC. It is translated as CASSRAGRGYTF.